This T cell receptor beta chain was captured by sequencing in a study of blood T cells in healthy people across ages. Broader study findings: Naive CD4+ cell counts and diversity both ran higher in long-lived than in aged donors. Diversity estimated from one million T cells was considered an underestimate.

The CDR3 extends over 16 amino acids. Germline values: CDR1 MNHEY, CDR2 SVGEGT. The V and J ends lost 6 bases and 0 bases respectively, with 15 bases between them. A second PCR of 7 to 11 cycles used a sample-barcoded 5' primer and a J-beta primer mix. TCRdb re-derived calls from the 5' RACE reads in MiXCR, one entry per CDR3 protein. The table records 850,000 to 950,000 distinct CDR3 sequences, 29% of them present only once. This clonotype was observed at least ten times. The antigen remains unidentified. This sequence was found in a woman older than 75 in good health. The chain carries TRBV6-2 or TRBV6-3 and TRBJ1-5; D unresolved. Input material: blood. CDR3 amino acids: CASRPDGPISNQPQHF. CDR3 bases: TGTGCCAGCAGACCCGACGGACCGATTAGCAATCAGCCCCAGCATTTT.